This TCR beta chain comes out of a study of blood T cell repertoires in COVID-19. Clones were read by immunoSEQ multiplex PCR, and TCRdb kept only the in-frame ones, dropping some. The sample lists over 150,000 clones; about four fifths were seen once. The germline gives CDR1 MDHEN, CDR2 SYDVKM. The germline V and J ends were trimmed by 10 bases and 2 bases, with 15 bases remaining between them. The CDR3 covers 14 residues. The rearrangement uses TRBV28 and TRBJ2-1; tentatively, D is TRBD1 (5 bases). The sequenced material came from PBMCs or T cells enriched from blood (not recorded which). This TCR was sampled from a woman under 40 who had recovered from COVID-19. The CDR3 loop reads CATIRTLPYNEQFF. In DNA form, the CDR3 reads TGTGCCACCATCCGGACATTGCCCTACAATGAGCAGTTCTTC.